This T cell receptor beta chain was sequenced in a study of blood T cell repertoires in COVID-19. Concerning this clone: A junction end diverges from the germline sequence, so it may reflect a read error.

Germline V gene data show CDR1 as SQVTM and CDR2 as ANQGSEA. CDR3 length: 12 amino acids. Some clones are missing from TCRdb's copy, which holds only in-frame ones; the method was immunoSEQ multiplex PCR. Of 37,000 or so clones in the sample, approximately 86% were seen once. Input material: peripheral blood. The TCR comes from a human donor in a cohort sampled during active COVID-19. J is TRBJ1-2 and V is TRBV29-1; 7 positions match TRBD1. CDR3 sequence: CSAAEVGGGGAF. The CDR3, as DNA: TGCAGCGCTGCTGAAGTAGGGGGCGGAGGGGCTTTC.